This T cell receptor (beta chain) was retrieved from a study of identifying expanded T cells in peripheral blood. Healthy donors had no documented immune events, such as infections, while sampled. The method was immunoSEQ multiplex PCR; TCRdb's version includes in-frame clones alone and lacks a portion of them. The table records around 63,000 clones, 70% to 90% of them present only once. The study's findings and limits: Approximately two-week clone count variance significantly increased as total template count grew.

In its sample, this clone is medium-sized. What it binds is not known. The germline V gene has CDR1 MNHEY and CDR2 SVGAGI. The junction had 5 bases not matched to a gene; V was cut back by 6 bases and J by 7 bases. This CDR3 region has 14 residues. The sequence came from a person aged 18-69 years in good health. What was sequenced was blood. V usage is TRBV6-5 and J usage is TRBJ1-6; 8 nucleotides agree with TRBD1. Here the CDR3 DNA reads TGTGCCAGCAGCTCGGGACAGGTCAATTCACCCCTCCACTTT. It translates to CASSSGQVNSPLHF.